The entry below gives a single T cell receptor beta chain sequence along with its context. Its antigen is unidentified. The data were obtained in a study of cytomegalovirus exposure and HLA in healthy donors. Study-level findings and limits: The study listed roughly 160 cytomegalovirus-associated TCR beta chains. Cytomegalovirus status was reportedly diagnosed by the classifier with high sensitivity and specificity. Rare TCR sequences predominated, though certain public TCRs were found in many donors.

This CDR3 is 16 amino acids long. Trimming took 8 bases from V and 0 from J; bases not matched to a gene: 7. Germline CDR1 is LNHDA and CDR2 is SQIVND (reference sequence). Generated by immunoSEQ multiplex PCR, the TCRdb table keeps only in-frame clones and is missing some. Among 110,000 to 150,000 clones, approximately 86% were seen once, and the ten largest hold 7.5% to 10%. This TCR was sampled from a woman aged 18-35 years in good health and CMV-seropositive. The V call is TRBV19, the J call TRBJ1-6, with 7 bases fitting TRBD1. Sequenced sample: PBMCs. Here the CDR3 reads CASLPGQNSYNSPLHF. The CDR3 region has the DNA TGTGCCAGTTTACCGGGACAGAACTCCTATAATTCACCCCTCCACTTT. The full variable domain, completed using reference TRBV19 and TRBJ1-6, is DGGITQSPKYLFRKEGQNVTLSCEQNLNHDAMYWYRQDPGQGLRLIYYSQIVNDFQKGDIAEGYSVSREKKESFPLTVTSAQKNPTAFYLCASLPGQNSYNSPLHFGNGTRLTVT.